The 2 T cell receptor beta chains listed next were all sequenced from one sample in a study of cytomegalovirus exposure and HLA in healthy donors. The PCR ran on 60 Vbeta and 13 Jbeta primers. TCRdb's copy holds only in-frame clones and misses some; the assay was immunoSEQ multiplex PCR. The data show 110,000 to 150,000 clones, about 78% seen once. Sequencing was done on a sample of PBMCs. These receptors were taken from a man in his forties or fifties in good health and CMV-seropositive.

CDR3 DNA: TGTGCCAGCTCACCCATATCTAGCGGGAGGGCCAAGGATACGCAGTATTTT. Its protein product is CASSPISSGRAKDTQYF. The V gene is TRBV18, the J gene TRBJ2-3; 12 bases line up with TRBD2. The germline gives CDR1 KGHSH, CDR2 LQKENI. The CDR3 contains 17 residues. Trimming removed 3 bases from V and 6 bases from J; junction bases left unmatched: 10.

In DNA, the CDR3 is TGTGCCAGCAGCTCCCGCCCCGATAGCGGGAGAAGCACAGATACGCAGTATTTT. Translation gives CASSSRPDSGRSTDTQYF. The chain employs TRBV7-9 and TRBJ2-3; TRBD2 matches at 9 bases. There are 18 residues in the CDR3. Germline V lookup: CDR1 SEHNR, CDR2 FQNEAQ (reference sequence). V shed 4 bases, J shed 0 bases, and the junction held 11 bases outside the gene matches.